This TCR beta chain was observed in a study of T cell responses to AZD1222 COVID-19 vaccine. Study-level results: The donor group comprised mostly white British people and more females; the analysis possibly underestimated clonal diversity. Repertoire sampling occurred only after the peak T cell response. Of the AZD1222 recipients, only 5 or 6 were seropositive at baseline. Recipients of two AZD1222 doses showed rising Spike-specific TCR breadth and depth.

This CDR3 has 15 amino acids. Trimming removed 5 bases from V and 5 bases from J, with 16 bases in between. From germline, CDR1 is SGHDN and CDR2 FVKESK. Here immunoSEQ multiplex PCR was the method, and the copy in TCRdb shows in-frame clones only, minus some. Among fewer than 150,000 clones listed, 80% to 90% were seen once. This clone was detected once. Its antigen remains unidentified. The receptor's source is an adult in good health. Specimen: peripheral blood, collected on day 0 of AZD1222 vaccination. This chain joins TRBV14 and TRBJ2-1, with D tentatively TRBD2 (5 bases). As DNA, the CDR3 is TGTGCCAGCAGCAACAAGGAGGACCGGAACAATGAGCAGTTCTTC. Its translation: CASSNKEDRNNEQFF.